These T cell receptor beta chains were read from a single sample in a study of a mutant IDH1 vaccine in newly diagnosed glioma. Repertoires were generated with immunoSEQ multiplex PCR, while TCRdb's copy carries only in-frame clones and drops some. The sample holds roughly 60,000 clones, around 80% seen once. Their recognized antigens are unknown. Source: PBMCs, taken from a glioma patient whose treatment included an IDH1 peptide vaccine. The receptors originated from a woman aged 45 to 65 with glioma. Both conserved end residues are part of each CDR3. D genes are given only for firm matches. Clone size is not always given. Where it is, it says once, few, many or a class for expanded clones.

abundance: -
j_gene: TRBJ2-2
v_gene: TRBV5-1
d_gene: TRBD2
len: 13
CDR3nt: TGCGCCAGCAGCACCGCGGGGGCCGGGGAGCTGTTTTTT
CDR3aa: CASSTAGAGELFF

abundance: once
j_gene: TRBJ1-1
v_gene: TRBV7-2
d_gene: TRBD1
len: 15
CDR3nt: TGTGCCAGCAGCTTAACAGGGGATAAGAACACTGAAGCTTTCTTT
CDR3aa: CASSLTGDKNTEAFF

abundance: -
j_gene: TRBJ2-1
v_gene: TRBV9
d_gene: -
len: 17
CDR3nt: TGTGCCAGCAGCGCCCTAGGGTGGGGGGACTCCTACAATGAGCAGTTCTTC
CDR3aa: CASSALGWGDSYNEQFF

abundance: -
j_gene: TRBJ1-1
v_gene: TRBV18
d_gene: -
len: 14
CDR3nt: TGTGCCAGCTCACCCTCCAGGCAGAACACTGAAGCTTTCTTT
CDR3aa: CASSPSRQNTEAFF

abundance: -
j_gene: TRBJ1-6
v_gene: TRBV6-5
d_gene: TRBD1
len: 14
CDR3nt: TGTGCCAGCACCGGTGACAGGGGAAATTCACCCCTCCACTTT
CDR3aa: CASTGDRGNSPLHF

abundance: -
j_gene: TRBJ2-3
v_gene: TRBV6-1
d_gene: -
len: 14
CDR3nt: TGTGCAGCAATTAGCGTCTGGGACACAGATACGCAGTATTTT
CDR3aa: CAAISVWDTDTQYF

abundance: -
j_gene: TRBJ2-1
v_gene: TRBV27
d_gene: -
len: 15
CDR3nt: TGTGCCAGCGGCCAGACTGATCCTACCTACAATGAGCAGTTCTTC
CDR3aa: CASGQTDPTYNEQFF

abundance: -
j_gene: TRBJ1-3
v_gene: TRBV10-1
d_gene: TRBD1
len: 23
CDR3nt: TGCGCCAGCAGTGACCCCCTTATGGGAAAAGGGGGCGCGGGAAGTCATAAGGGAAACACCATATATTTT
CDR3aa: CASSDPLMGKGGAGSHKGNTIYF

abundance: -
j_gene: TRBJ2-7
v_gene: TRBV18
d_gene: TRBD1
len: 15
CDR3nt: TGTGCCAGCTCACCAGGGACAGGGAAGGGGTACGAGCAGTACTTC
CDR3aa: CASSPGTGKGYEQYF

abundance: -
j_gene: TRBJ2-7
v_gene: TRBV9
d_gene: TRBD2
len: 14
CDR3nt: TGTGCCAGCAGCGTAGCTACTGGGGAGGGTCAGCAGTACTTC
CDR3aa: CASSVATGEGQQYF

abundance: -
j_gene: TRBJ1-6
v_gene: TRBV6-1
d_gene: -
len: 14
CDR3nt: TGTGCCAGCAGTCTCCTGGATGGTAATTCACCCCTCCACTTT
CDR3aa: CASSLLDGNSPLHF

abundance: few
j_gene: TRBJ2-2
v_gene: TRBV7-6
d_gene: TRBD2
len: 15
CDR3nt: TGTGCCAGCAGCTCCGGACTAGACTGGGCCGGGGAGCTGTTTTTT
CDR3aa: CASSSGLDWAGELFF

abundance: -
j_gene: TRBJ2-1
v_gene: TRBV6-5
d_gene: -
len: 15
CDR3nt: TGTGCCAGCAGTTCCCTTCGGGGGGCCCACAATGAGCAGTTCTTC
CDR3aa: CASSSLRGAHNEQFF

abundance: -
j_gene: TRBJ1-1
v_gene: TRBV29-1
d_gene: -
len: 12
CDR3nt: TGCAGCGTTGTTTGGGGAAACACTGAAGCTTTCTTT
CDR3aa: CSVVWGNTEAFF

abundance: once
j_gene: TRBJ1-1
v_gene: TRBV29-1
d_gene: -
len: 12
CDR3nt: TGCAGCGTTGTTCACGGGAACACTGAAGCTTTCTTT
CDR3aa: CSVVHGNTEAFF

abundance: -
j_gene: TRBJ1-2
v_gene: TRBV14
d_gene: -
len: 15
CDR3nt: TGTGCCAGCAGCCAAGATGTCAATTGGCGCTATGGCTACACCTTC
CDR3aa: CASSQDVNWRYGYTF

abundance: -
j_gene: TRBJ2-2
v_gene: TRBV19
d_gene: -
len: 13
CDR3nt: TGTGCCAGTATTAACAGGGTCACCGGGGAGCTGTTTTTT
CDR3aa: CASINRVTGELFF

abundance: -
j_gene: TRBJ2-3
v_gene: TRBV27
d_gene: TRBD2
len: 14
CDR3nt: TGTGCCTCAAAGCCCAGCGGGGCCTCAGATACGCAGTATTTT
CDR3aa: CASKPSGASDTQYF

abundance: -
j_gene: TRBJ2-7
v_gene: TRBV4-1
d_gene: -
len: 15
CDR3nt: TGCGCCAGCAGCCAAGGGGGACTTAGGTCCTACGAGCAGTACTTC
CDR3aa: CASSQGGLRSYEQYF

abundance: -
j_gene: TRBJ2-2
v_gene: TRBV2
d_gene: TRBD2
len: 17
CDR3nt: TGTGCCAGCAGCGCAGGAAGAGCGGGGGCAAACACCGGGGAGCTGTTTTTT
CDR3aa: CASSAGRAGANTGELFF

abundance: -
j_gene: TRBJ2-7
v_gene: TRBV5-1
d_gene: TRBD2
len: 12
CDR3nt: TGCGCCAGCAGCGCGGGAGTTGACGAGCAGTACTTC
CDR3aa: CASSAGVDEQYF

abundance: few
j_gene: TRBJ2-3
v_gene: TRBV5-1
d_gene: -
len: 14
CDR3nt: TGCGCCAGCAGTCGAGAGGTTTTAGGAGATACGCAGTATTTT
CDR3aa: CASSREVLGDTQYF